A single sample is the source of the 12 T cell receptor beta chains below, sequenced in a study of blood T cells in healthy people across ages. Through a sample-barcoded 5' primer and a J-beta primer mix, a second PCR was run for roughly 6 to 11 cycles. TCRdb redid the calling of the 5' RACE reads with MiXCR, one entry per CDR3 protein. The data contain under 800,000 distinct CDR3 sequences, roughly 21% of them seen just once; the ten biggest clones take up 3.6%. Sequences were obtained from blood. All receptors come from a man aged 70 or older in good health.

A few counts support this clonotype. The chain joins TRBV13 to TRBJ2-2; D is ambiguous. Trimming cost V 4 bases and J 5 bases, with 20 bases left between them. Per germline, CDR1 PRHDT and CDR2 FYEKMQ (reference sequence). The CDR3 consists of 17 residues. The CDR3: CASSSTDRTVGTGELFF. The CDR3, as DNA: TGTGCCAGCAGCTCTACCGACCGGACCGTAGGGACCGGGGAGCTGTTTTTT.

The chain carries TRBV6-1 and TRBJ1-1; D is unclear. The CDR3 totals 14 residues. Trimming took off 2 bases at V and 1 base at J, with 8 bases between the two ends. Germline V gene lookup returns CDR1 MNHNS and CDR2 SASEGT. The CDR3 loop reads CASSEMDKNTEAFF. The CDR3 DNA sequence: TGTGCCAGCAGTGAAATGGATAAGAACACTGAAGCTTTCTTT.

This rearrangement joins TRBV9 to TRBJ2-5; 9 bases map to TRBD2. Trimming removed 4 bases from V and 3 bases from J; junction bases left unmatched: 7. From germline, CDR1 is SGDLS and CDR2 YYNGEE. This CDR3 comprises 15 residues. This CDR3 is CASSPSGLAKETQYF. The CDR3 coding sequence is TGTGCCAGCAGCCCCTCGGGACTAGCAAAAGAGACCCAGTACTTC.

The V and J genes are TRBV19 and TRBJ2-1, with 8 bases that match TRBD2. CDR1 is LNHDA and CDR2 is SQIVND in the germline V gene (reference sequence). The CDR3 covers 15 residues. The trim removed 5 bases at V and 7 bases at J, leaving 10 bases unmatched. CDR3 residues: CASSLKGLVLNEQFF. The CDR3 DNA reads TGTGCCAGTAGTCTCAAGGGACTAGTACTGAATGAGCAGTTCTTC.

The rearrangement joins TRBV7-9 to TRBJ1-2; TRBD1 matches 12 bases. Trimming at V came to 4 bases and at J to 8 bases, leaving 8 bases not matched to a gene. This CDR3 region has 15 residues. Germline V lookup: CDR1 SEHNR, CDR2 FQNEAQ (reference sequence). CDR3 DNA: TGTGCCAGCAGCTCATCCGGGACAGGGGGCGACGGCTACACCTTC. It encodes CASSSSGTGGDGYTF.

This clonotype showed up just a few times. The chain is built from TRBV5-6 and TRBJ2-5; 12 bases map to TRBD2. Per the germline V gene, CDR1 is SGHDT and CDR2 is YYEEEE. The V and J ends lost 7 bases and 4 bases, in that order; junction bases with no gene match: 5. The CDR3 totals 14 residues. DNA of the CDR3: TGTGCCAGCGTTGGACTAGCGGGAAGAGAGACCCAGTACTTC. Translation gives CASVGLAGRETQYF.

This clonotype occurred a few times. The V gene is TRBV7-9, the J gene TRBJ2-1; D may be TRBD2 (6 bases). The CDR3 consists of 16 residues. CDR1 is SEHNR and CDR2 is FQNEAQ in the germline V gene (reference sequence). Trimming removed 7 bases at V and 7 bases at J, with 23 bases between. The DNA of the CDR3 is TGTGCCAGCACCTCCATAAGGGACTCCAGAGGAAATGAGCAGTTCTTC. It encodes CASTSIRDSRGNEQFF.

The J gene is TRBJ2-5, the V gene TRBV20-1; 8 bases fit TRBD1. The tail of the sequence fits TRBJ2-1 better, so the J call may be wrong. CDR3 length: 17 residues. The germline V gene has CDR1 DFQATT and CDR2 SNEGSKA (reference sequence). The CDR3, as DNA: TGCAGTGCTAGTCGTCAGGGGGCGGGCGGAAAATACAATGAGCAGTTCTTC. It is translated as CSASRQGAGGKYNEQFF.

The chain combines TRBV5-6 with TRBJ2-1; 9 bases fit TRBD1. V lost 2 bases, J lost 5 bases, and 5 bases stayed unmatched. The CDR3 has 15 amino acids. From germline, CDR1 is SGHDT and CDR2 YYEEEE. The CDR3 DNA reads TGTGCCAGCAGCTTCCGGGACAGGGACAACAATGAGCAGTTCTTC. It codes for CASSFRDRDNNEQFF. Drawing the rest from reference TRBV5-6 and TRBJ2-1, the complete variable domain is DAGVTQSPTHLIKTRGQQVTLRCSPKSGHDTVSWYQQALGQGPQFIFQYYEEEERQRGNFPDRFSGHQFPNYSSELNVNALLLGDSALYLCASSFRDRDNNEQFFGPGTRLTVL.

V gene TRBV3-1 combines with J gene TRBJ2-7; D may be TRBD2 (5 bases). The assigned J gene may be wrong: the sequence end matches TRBJ2-1 better. The CDR3 has 14 amino acids. Per germline, CDR1 LGHDT and CDR2 YNNKEL (reference sequence). In DNA, the CDR3 is TGTGCCAGCAGCCAAACAACTAGTTTCGATGAGCAGTTCTTC. It translates to CASSQTTSFDEQFF.

The V and J genes are TRBV20-1 and TRBJ2-1; no firm D call. The CDR3 is 16 amino acids. Trimming took off 5 bases at V and 0 bases at J, with 17 bases between the two ends. Looked up from germline, CDR1 is DFQATT and CDR2 is SNEGSKA (reference sequence). This CDR3 is CSALGYSSSSYNEQFF. The CDR3, as DNA: TGCAGTGCTCTAGGCTATTCGAGTAGCTCCTACAATGAGCAGTTCTTC.

This clonotype has more than one count but fewer than ten. The gene calls are TRBV28 and TRBJ1-3; no definite D call. V dropped 0 bases and J dropped 0 bases, with 9 bases sitting between them. CDR3 length equals 16 residues. Germline lookup yields CDR1 MDHEN and CDR2 SYDVKM. The CDR3 loop is CASSLWGGSSGNTIYF. The CDR3 DNA reads TGTGCCAGCAGTTTATGGGGAGGAAGCTCTGGAAACACCATATATTTT.